This T cell receptor beta chain was sequenced in a study of blood T cell repertoires in COVID-19. The study counted Cohort 3 donors as recovered given two negative PCRs, clearance, or symptom resolution. TCRdb's copy holds only in-frame clones and misses some; the assay was immunoSEQ multiplex PCR. The repertoire has roughly 280,000 clones, roughly 91% of them found once; the top ten carry approximately 2%. The CDR3 extends over 11 amino acids. The germline V and J ends were trimmed by 3 bases and 10 bases, with 10 bases remaining between them. Germline V gene lookup returns CDR1 SGHRS and CDR2 YFSETQ.

The sequence was collected from an older woman who had recovered from COVID-19. Material: PBMCs or T cells enriched from blood (not recorded which). This chain connects TRBV5-1 to TRBJ1-1; D perhaps matches TRBD1 (6 bases). CDR3 loop: CASSSDSLAFF. The CDR3 DNA reads TGCGCCAGCAGCTCGGACAGCCTAGCTTTCTTT. The entire variable domain, with the rest obtained from reference TRBV5-1 and TRBJ1-1, is as follows: KAGVTQTPRYLIKTRGQQVTLSCSPISGHRSVSWYQQTPGQGLQFLFEYFSETQRNKGNFPGRFSGRQFSNSRSEMNVSTLELGDSALYLCASSSDSLAFFGQGTRLTVV.